The clone carrying this T cell receptor (beta chain) has only a few counts. Its antigen is undetermined. The data stem from a study of blood T cells in healthy people across ages. Combining a sample-barcoded 5' primer with a J-beta primer mix, a second PCR ran for 7 to 11 cycles. TCRdb called the 5' RACE reads again in MiXCR, with one record for every CDR3 protein. Of some 930,000 distinct CDR3 sequences in the sample, almost 30% were seen once. The CDR3 is 14 residues long. Germline values: CDR1 DFQATT, CDR2 SNEGSKA (reference sequence). Trimming cost V 3 bases and J 4 bases, with 16 bases left between them. The study's findings and limits: It was not possible, with unsorted PBMCs, to conclusively compare naive and antigen-experienced cells.

The data were also submitted as part of a second study, on T cells of mothers and their children. As that study records: Both sample barcodes and 2-4 random nucleotides came from the M1S primer of the second PCR. Relative to unrelated pairs, biologically related mother-child dyads exhibited marginally greater, non-significant overlap. Not a single persistent microchimeric T cell clone was detected.

Sequencing was carried out using blood. This chain connects TRBV20-1 to TRBJ2-7; D is tentatively TRBD1 or TRBD2 (5 bases each). This clonotype was obtained from a woman aged 40 to 55 in good health. The CDR3 reads CSASSIGTRYEQYF. CDR3 DNA: TGCAGTGCTAGTTCCATCGGGACGCGGTACGAGCAGTACTTC.